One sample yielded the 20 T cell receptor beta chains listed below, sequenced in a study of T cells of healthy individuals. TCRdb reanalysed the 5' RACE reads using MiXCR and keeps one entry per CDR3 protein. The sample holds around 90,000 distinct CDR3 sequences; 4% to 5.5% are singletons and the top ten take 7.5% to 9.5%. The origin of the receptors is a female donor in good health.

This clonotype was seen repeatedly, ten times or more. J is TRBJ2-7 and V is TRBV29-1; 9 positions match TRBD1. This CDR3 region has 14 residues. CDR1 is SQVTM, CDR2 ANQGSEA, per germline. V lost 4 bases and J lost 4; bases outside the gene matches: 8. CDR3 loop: CSVGRDRDSYEQYF. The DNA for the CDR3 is TGCAGCGTTGGTCGGGACAGGGACTCATACGAGCAGTACTTC.

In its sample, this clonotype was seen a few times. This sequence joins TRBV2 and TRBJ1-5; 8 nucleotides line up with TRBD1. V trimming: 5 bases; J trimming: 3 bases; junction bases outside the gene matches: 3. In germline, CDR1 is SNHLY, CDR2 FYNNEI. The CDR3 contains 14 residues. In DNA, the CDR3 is TGTGCCAGCAGTCCGGGACAGGTCAATCAGCCCCAGCATTTT. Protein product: CASSPGQVNQPQHF.

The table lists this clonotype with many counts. The CDR3 reads CASSQQGLQSYTF. In nucleotides, the CDR3 is TGTGCCAGCAGCCAACAGGGGCTCCAAAGCTACACCTTC. The genes are TRBV3-1 and TRBJ1-2, with D possibly TRBD1 on 6 matching bases. The V and J ends lost 2 bases and 9 bases respectively, with 13 bases between them. CDR3 length equals 13 residues. CDR1 and CDR2 from the germline V gene are LGHDT and YNNKEL (reference sequence).

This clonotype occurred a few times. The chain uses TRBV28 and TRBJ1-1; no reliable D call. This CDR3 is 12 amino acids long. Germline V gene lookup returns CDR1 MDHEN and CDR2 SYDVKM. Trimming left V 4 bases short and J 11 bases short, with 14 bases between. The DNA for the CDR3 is TGTGCCAGCAGTTCGGACTTGCTGGAGGCTTTCTTT. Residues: CASSSDLLEAFF.

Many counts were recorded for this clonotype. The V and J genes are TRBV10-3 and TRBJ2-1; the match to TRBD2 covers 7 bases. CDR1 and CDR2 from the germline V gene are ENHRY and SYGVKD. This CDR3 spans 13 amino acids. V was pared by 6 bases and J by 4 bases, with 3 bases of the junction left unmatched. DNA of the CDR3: TGTGCCATCAGCGGACTAGAATACAATGAGCAGTTCTTC. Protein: CAISGLEYNEQFF.

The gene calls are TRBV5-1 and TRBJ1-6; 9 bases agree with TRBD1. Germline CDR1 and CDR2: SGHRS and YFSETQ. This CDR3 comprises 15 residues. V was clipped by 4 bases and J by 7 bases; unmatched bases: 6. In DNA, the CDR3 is TGCGCCAGCAGCGGGGGACAGGGATTCAATTCACCCCTCCACTTT. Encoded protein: CASSGGQGFNSPLHF.

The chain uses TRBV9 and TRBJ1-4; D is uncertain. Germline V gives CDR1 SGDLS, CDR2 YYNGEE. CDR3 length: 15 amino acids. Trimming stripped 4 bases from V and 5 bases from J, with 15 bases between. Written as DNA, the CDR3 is TGTGCCAGCAGCACGGAACCGATGGAAAATGAAAAACTGTTTTTT. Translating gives CASSTEPMENEKLFF.

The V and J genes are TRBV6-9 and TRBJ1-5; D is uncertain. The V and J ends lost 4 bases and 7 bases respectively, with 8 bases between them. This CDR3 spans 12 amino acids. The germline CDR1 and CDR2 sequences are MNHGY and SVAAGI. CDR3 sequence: CASSLWCQPQHF. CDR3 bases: TGTGCCAGCAGTTTATGGTGCCAGCCCCAGCATTTT.

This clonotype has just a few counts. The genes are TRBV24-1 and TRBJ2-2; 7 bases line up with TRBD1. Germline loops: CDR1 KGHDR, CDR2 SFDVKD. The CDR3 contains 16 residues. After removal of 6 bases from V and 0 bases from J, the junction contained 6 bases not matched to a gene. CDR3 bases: TGTGCCACCAGTAACCCGGGGACAGCGAACACCGGGGAGCTGTTTTTT. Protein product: CATSNPGTANTGELFF.

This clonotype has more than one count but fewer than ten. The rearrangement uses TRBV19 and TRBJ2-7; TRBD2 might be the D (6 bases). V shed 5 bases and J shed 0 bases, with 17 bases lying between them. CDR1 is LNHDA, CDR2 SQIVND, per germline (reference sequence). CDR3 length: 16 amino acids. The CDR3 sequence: CASSPEGGRSSYEQYF. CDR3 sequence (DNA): TGTGCCAGTAGTCCGGAGGGCGGAAGAAGCTCCTACGAGCAGTACTTC.

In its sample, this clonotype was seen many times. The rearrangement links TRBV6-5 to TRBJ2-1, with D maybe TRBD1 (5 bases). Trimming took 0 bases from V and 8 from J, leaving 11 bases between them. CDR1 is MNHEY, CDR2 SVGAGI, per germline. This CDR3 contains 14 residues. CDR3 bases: TGTGCCAGCAGTTACTCCTCAAGGGGTTATGAGCAGTTCTTC. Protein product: CASSYSSRGYEQFF.

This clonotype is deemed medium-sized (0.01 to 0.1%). The CDR3 here is CASSLSDSRRSYNEQFF. The CDR3, as DNA: TGTGCCAGCAGTTTATCAGACTCGCGGCGCTCCTACAATGAGCAGTTCTTC. This rearrangement joins TRBV28 to TRBJ2-1; no definite D call. Germline V gene sequence: CDR1 MDHEN, CDR2 SYDVKM. V dropped 1 base and J dropped 0 bases, with 13 bases sitting between them. The CDR3 contains 17 residues.

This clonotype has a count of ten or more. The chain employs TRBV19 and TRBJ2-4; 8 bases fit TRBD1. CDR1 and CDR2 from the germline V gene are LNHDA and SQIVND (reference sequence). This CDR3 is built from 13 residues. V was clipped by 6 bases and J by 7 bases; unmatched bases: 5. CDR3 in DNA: TGTGCCAGTAGCTACGACAGGGGCAACATTCAGTACTTC. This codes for CASSYDRGNIQYF.

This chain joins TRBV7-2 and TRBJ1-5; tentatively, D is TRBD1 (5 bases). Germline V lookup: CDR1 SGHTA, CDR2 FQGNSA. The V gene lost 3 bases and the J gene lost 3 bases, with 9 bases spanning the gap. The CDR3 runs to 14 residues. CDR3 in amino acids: CASSLTDANQPQHF. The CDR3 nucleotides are TGTGCCAGCAGCTTGACAGACGCCAATCAGCCCCAGCATTTT.

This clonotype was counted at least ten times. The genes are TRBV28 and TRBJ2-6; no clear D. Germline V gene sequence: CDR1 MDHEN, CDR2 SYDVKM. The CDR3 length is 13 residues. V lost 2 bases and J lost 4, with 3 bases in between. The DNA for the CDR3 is TGTGCCAGCAGTTTACGCGGGGCCAACGTCCTGACTTTC. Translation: CASSLRGANVLTF.

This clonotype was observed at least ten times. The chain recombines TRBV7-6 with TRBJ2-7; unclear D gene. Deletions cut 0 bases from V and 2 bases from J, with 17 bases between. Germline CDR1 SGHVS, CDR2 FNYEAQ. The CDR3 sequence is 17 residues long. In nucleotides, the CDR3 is TGTGCCAGCAGCTTAGCTAGATCAAACACTGGAGCCTACGAGCAGTACTTC. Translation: CASSLARSNTGAYEQYF.

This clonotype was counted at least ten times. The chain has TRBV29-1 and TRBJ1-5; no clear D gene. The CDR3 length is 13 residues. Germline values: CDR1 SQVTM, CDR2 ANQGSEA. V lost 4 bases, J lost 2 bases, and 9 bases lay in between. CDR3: CSVVVDGNQPQHF. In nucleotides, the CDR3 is TGCAGCGTTGTTGTGGATGGCAATCAGCCCCAGCATTTT.

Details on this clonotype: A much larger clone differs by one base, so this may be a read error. CDR3 residues: CVSSLENQPQHF. DNA of the CDR3: TGTGTCAGCAGCTTGGAGAATCAGCCCCAGCATTTT. The chain links TRBV7-8 to TRBJ1-5; the D is unclear. Per the germline V gene, CDR1 is SGHVS and CDR2 is FQNEAQ. The CDR3 totals 12 residues.

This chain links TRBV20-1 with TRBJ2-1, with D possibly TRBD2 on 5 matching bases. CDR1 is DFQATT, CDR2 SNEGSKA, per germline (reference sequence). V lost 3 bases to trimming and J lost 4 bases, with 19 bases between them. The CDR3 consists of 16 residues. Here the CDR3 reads CSARAPGSERYNEQFF. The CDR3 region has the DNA TGCAGTGCTAGGGCCCCGGGATCGGAAAGATACAATGAGCAGTTCTTC.

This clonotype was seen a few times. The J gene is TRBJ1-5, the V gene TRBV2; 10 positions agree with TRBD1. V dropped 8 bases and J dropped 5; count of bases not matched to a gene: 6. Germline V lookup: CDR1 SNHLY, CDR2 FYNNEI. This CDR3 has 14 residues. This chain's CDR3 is CASQPGTGDQPQHF. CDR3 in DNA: TGTGCCAGCCAACCCGGGACAGGGGATCAGCCCCAGCATTTT.